This TCR beta chain was captured in a study of cytomegalovirus exposure and HLA in healthy donors. The CDR3 sequence is 13 residues long. The germline V gene has CDR1 SGDLS and CDR2 YYNGEE. Deletions cut 5 bases from V and 4 bases from J, with 12 bases between. TCRdb's copy holds only in-frame clones and misses some; the assay was immunoSEQ multiplex PCR. The table has 100,000 to 150,000 clones, roughly nine tenths seen once. The receptor was derived from a woman in her late teens or twenties in good health and CMV-seronegative. Source material: PBMCs. V and J are TRBV9 and TRBJ1-1; weak D call: TRBD1 (5 bases). The CDR3 bases are TGTGCCAGCAGAGCAAACGGGGGCACTGAAGCTTTCTTT. Protein product: CASRANGGTEAFF. Drawing the rest from reference TRBV9 and TRBJ1-1, the complete variable domain is DSGVTQTPKHLITATGQRVTLRCSPRSGDLSVYWYQQSLDQGLQFLIQYYNGEERAKGNILERFSAQQFPDLHSELNLSSLELGDSALYFCASRANGGTEAFFGQGTRLTVV.